This T cell receptor (beta chain) was documented in a study of T cells in Graves' hyperthyroidism and ophthalmopathy (dated by TCRdb to between 2018 and 2021). About the study as a whole: Peripheral blood samples were taken at initial diagnosis, before any treatment was given. TCR V-J signatures able to tell the groups apart were searched for in a discovery cohort of 90 to 100 patients, of whom fewer than 45 had Graves' ophthalmopathy and 55 to 65 had stable Graves' hyperthyroidism. Prospective prediction of ophthalmopathy was tested in an independent validation cohort consisting of some 18 hyperthyroidism patients and 17 patients who later progressed to ophthalmopathy. The 100 discovery patients were divided at random into training and test sets in a 7:3 ratio. In roughly six Graves' hyperthyroidism patients, the study also compared T-cell repertoires from thyroid tissue with T-cell repertoires from blood. Following sampling, methimazole starting at 30 mg daily was given to hyperthyroidism patients, and high-dose intravenous methylprednisolone was given to ophthalmopathy patients. According to the paper, TCR Vbeta CDR3 sequencing was carried out on more than 120 peripheral blood samples, which came from approximately 41 ophthalmopathy, about 75 hyperthyroidism and roughly 17 progressor patients. Points the paper makes about the study in general: In cross-validation, a model built on a 13 V-J signature told ophthalmopathy apart from stable hyperthyroidism with under 90% sensitivity and 81% to 82% specificity, and in testing the same model reached 80%/75%. Sample size was not statistically predetermined, and blinding of investigators to group allocation was not performed. Blood samples also contained most of the expanded thyroid clonotypes (frequency above 0.001), which suggests that blood repertoires may reflect thyroid immune responses. In validation, progression to ophthalmopathy was predicted by the model with 55% to 71% sensitivity and 72.22% specificity, a median of approximately 7.1 months before onset.

Stable Graves' hyperthyroidism was defined as no progression to ophthalmopathy during 18 months of follow-up. The hyperthyroidism patients were between 18 and 65 years old and newly diagnosed, with a disease duration of less than 2 months. Any patient with an uncontrolled infection, another autoimmune disease, pregnancy or lactation was excluded. Diagnoses were established on the basis of clinical symptoms, serum thyroxine and TRAb, thyroid ultrasound, and orbital computed tomography. PBMCs were separated from 7.5 to 10 ml of fresh peripheral blood using Ficoll-Paque density gradient centrifugation. Total RNA was extracted with Trizol reagent, and quality was checked on an Agilent 2100 Bioanalyzer. The TCR beta CDR3 regions were amplified from the RNA transcripts. The TCR CDR3 was subjected to a first round of RT-PCR using the HTBI primer set and the Qiagen OneStep RT-PCR kit. A second multiplex PCR round built the libraries, followed by size selection and purification. The libraries were sequenced on an Illumina HiSeq2000 using paired-end 100 bp reads. Per the authors' processing: SOAPnuke was used to process the raw data, with reads discarded if the reads contained adapters or uncalled bases, had a mean Phred below 15, or lacked an exact constant-primer or identifier match. High-quality paired reads were merged using COPE v1.2.5, and each unique nucleotide sequence was defined as a clonotype. Clonotypes were aligned to IMGT TRBV, TRBD and TRBJ reference segments using MiTCR v1.1. The analysis included only V-J combinations with a frequency above 0.0001, which together covered around 99% of the repertoires. The TCS score was defined as F50 (clonal expansion) divided by E x V (chaos), with BLOSUM62-based TCRdist calculated between CDR3 peptides within each V-J. Welch's t-statistics and random forest reduced fewer than 550 V-J features to 13, which were used in a naive Bayes classifier (R e1071). TCRdb trimmed the raw reads at Q25, called clones with MiXCR and kept productive beta chains. Under each unique CDR3 protein, matching rows form one entry showing the most common genes and DNA. These V and J calls originate from TCRdb's pipeline instead of the authors' own analysis. The table for this sample lists a few hundred thousand distinct CDR3 sequences; roughly 14% of them were counted only once. The ten largest clones capture about a sixth of the sample.

Trimming at the junction amounts to 5 bases on V and 0 bases on J, and the germline ends lie 15 bases apart. In the germline V gene (reference sequence), CDR1 corresponds to SEHNR and CDR2 to FQNEAQ. From cysteine to phenylalanine, the CDR3 is 16 amino acids long. This entry keeps only the CDR3 DNA: 48 bases, framed from base 1. Worth noting for this clonotype: Its binding antigen is unknown. It has no much larger one-base neighbor in the sample; base qualities were not kept.

This TCR was recovered from a woman aged 18-30 years with Graves' hyperthyroidism. The sample was blood. The rearrangement joined TRBV7-9 to TRBJ2-3; 6 matching bases give a weak D call of TRBD2. The CDR3 reads as follows: CASSAKRAGSTDTQYF. The DNA is as follows: TGTGCCAGCAGCGCAAAAAGGGCGGGAAGCACAGATACGCAGTATTTT.